The rows below give T cell receptor beta chains drawn from one sample of a study of blood T cell repertoires in COVID-19. Measured with immunoSEQ multiplex PCR; TCRdb has only the in-frame clones, and not every one. The sample records around 310,000 clones, roughly 86% being singletons. The sequenced sample was PBMCs or T cells enriched from blood (not recorded which). These receptors were collected from a woman aged 25 to 39 who had recovered from COVID-19. Both conserved end residues are part of each CDR3. A D gene is named only where the DNA matches it firmly. Clone size, where shown, is once, few, many, or a class for clones that have expanded.

D,V,size,J,CDR3,DNA
.,TRBV6-5,.,TRBJ1-1,CASSLQGSYSDTEAFF,TGTGCCAGCAGTTTGCAGGGCTCTTACTCGGACACTGAAGCTTTCTTT
.,TRBV4-2,.,TRBJ2-2,CASSRPTGELFF,TGTGCCAGCAGCCGCCCGACAGGGGAGCTGTTTTTT
.,TRBV6-6,.,TRBJ2-4,CASSPQFRQARLIAKNIQYF,TGTGCCAGCAGTCCACAATTCCGACAGGCCCGACTTATAGCCAAAAACATTCAGTACTTC
TRBD1,TRBV6-6,.,TRBJ1-1,CASSLRQGVPMNTEAFF,TGTGCCAGCAGTCTACGACAGGGGGTACCCATGAACACTGAAGCTTTCTTT
TRBD2,TRBV4-2,.,TRBJ2-2,CASSPGRGDTGELFF,TGTGCCAGCAGCCCGGGGAGGGGAGATACCGGGGAGCTGTTTTTT
TRBD1,TRBV11-2,.,TRBJ2-2,CASSPTGGAGELFF,TGTGCCAGCAGCCCGACAGGGGGTGCCGGGGAGCTGTTTTTT
.,TRBV5-4,.,TRBJ1-3,CASSSQTDSGNTIYF,TGTGCCAGCAGCAGCCAGACAGACTCTGGAAACACCATATATTTT
TRBD1,TRBV19,few,TRBJ1-4,CASTQTDRQEKLFF,TGTGCCAGTACCCAAACGGACAGGCAGGAAAAACTGTTTTTT
TRBD1,TRBV29-1,.,TRBJ1-3,CSVAGQLSGNTIYF,TGCAGCGTTGCGGGACAGCTTTCGGGAAACACCATATATTTT
.,TRBV18,.,TRBJ1-4,CASSPRGRNEKLFF,TGTGCCAGCTCACCAAGGGGGAGAAATGAAAAACTGTTTTTT
.,TRBV7-2,.,TRBJ2-3,CASSLSPSEADTQYF,TGTGCCAGCAGCTTATCTCCGTCAGAGGCAGATACGCAGTATTTT
TRBD1,TRBV28,.,TRBJ1-2,CASSLLGGTANYGYTF,TGTGCCAGCAGTTTATTAGGGGGGACAGCTAACTATGGCTACACCTTC
.,TRBV13,.,TRBJ1-2,CASSRQGTLPGGYGYTF,TGTGCCAGCAGTCGTCAGGGGACACTGCCCGGCGGCTATGGCTACACCTTC
TRBD1,TRBV7-9,.,TRBJ1-2,CASSSGQGAPGYTF,TGTGCCAGCAGCTCGGGACAGGGAGCTCCAGGCTACACCTTC
.,TRBV4-3,once,TRBJ2-1,CASSWTESSYNEQFF,TGCGCCAGCAGCTGGACTGAAAGCTCCTACAATGAGCAGTTCTTC
.,TRBV19,.,TRBJ2-1,CAVRLGSSYNEQFF,TGTGCCGTACGACTGGGGAGCTCCTACAATGAGCAGTTCTTC
.,TRBV5-1,.,TRBJ2-2,CASSLQDPITGELFF,TGCGCCAGCAGCCTACAGGATCCGATCACCGGGGAGCTGTTTTTT
.,TRBV25-1,.,TRBJ1-2,CASSEWADNYGYTF,TGTGCCAGCAGTGAATGGGCAGATAACTATGGCTACACCTTC
.,TRBV6-1,.,TRBJ1-1,CASSEVRGVGVTEAFF,TGTGCCAGCAGTGAAGTGCGGGGGGTGGGAGTCACTGAAGCTTTCTTT
TRBD2,TRBV7-6,.,TRBJ2-3,CASSSYSGRGTDTQYF,TGTGCCAGCAGCTCCTATAGCGGGAGAGGCACAGATACGCAGTATTTT
TRBD2,TRBV4-3,once,TRBJ2-7,CASSRTTSGRWYEQYF,TGCGCCAGCAGCCGAACGACTAGCGGGAGGTGGTACGAGCAGTACTTC
.,TRBV16,.,TRBJ2-1,CASSQSRSSYNEQFF,TGTGCCAGCAGCCAATCGAGGAGTTCCTACAATGAGCAGTTCTTC
.,TRBV7-3,.,TRBJ1-2,CASSPKEGPGYTF,TGTGCCAGCAGCCCCAAGGAGGGACCAGGCTACACCTTC
TRBD1,TRBV5-1,.,TRBJ2-2,CASSLLGGGTGELFF,TGCGCCAGCAGCTTGTTAGGGGGCGGCACCGGGGAGCTGTTTTTT
.,TRBV25-1,.,TRBJ2-3,CASSEPPSSERTDTQYF,TGTGCCAGCAGTGAGCCACCTAGCTCAGAAAGGACAGATACGCAGTATTTT
.,TRBV7-2,.,TRBJ1-4,CASSLDRAEKLFF,TGTGCCAGCAGCTTAGACAGGGCGGAAAAACTGTTTTTT
.,TRBV28,.,TRBJ2-3,CASSLTAASDYGTDTQYF,TGTGCCAGCAGTTTAACAGCGGCCAGCGACTACGGCACAGATACGCAGTATTTT
.,TRBV27,.,TRBJ2-2,CASSLLGGVNTGELFF,TGTGCCAGCAGTTTATTAGGGGGGGTTAACACCGGGGAGCTGTTTTTT
TRBD1,TRBV28,.,TRBJ2-5,CASSSGQDQETQYF,TGTGCCAGCAGTTCTGGACAGGACCAAGAGACCCAGTACTTC
TRBD2,TRBV7-9,.,TRBJ2-1,CASSLSGGPLNEQFF,TGTGCCAGCAGCCTTAGCGGGGGCCCCCTTAATGAGCAGTTCTTC
.,TRBV4-3,.,TRBJ2-1,CASSQGLAYNEQFF,TGCGCCAGCAGCCAAGGGTTAGCGTACAATGAGCAGTTCTTC
.,TRBV5-6,.,TRBJ1-5,CASSLFLSPRDNQPQHF,TGTGCCAGCAGCTTGTTCCTCAGCCCCCGGGACAATCAGCCCCAGCATTTT
.,TRBV19,.,TRBJ1-5,CASTTRVNSNQPQHF,TGTGCCAGCACCACGAGGGTAAATAGCAATCAGCCCCAGCATTTT
.,TRBV7-8,.,TRBJ1-3,CASSLRGTNSGNTIYF,TGTGCCAGCAGCTTACGGGGGACCAACTCTGGAAACACCATATATTTT
.,TRBV19,.,TRBJ1-5,CASSIGGYSNQPQHF,TGTGCCAGTAGTATAGGAGGGTATAGCAATCAGCCCCAGCATTTT
TRBD1,TRBV19,.,TRBJ1-1,CASSTGQGGTEAFF,TGTGCCAGTAGCACGGGACAGGGAGGGACTGAAGCTTTCTTT
.,TRBV7-9,.,TRBJ2-3,CASSIDTSDTQYF,TGTGCCAGCAGCATCGACACCTCCGATACGCAGTATTTT
.,TRBV10-3,.,TRBJ1-2,CAITWDTGYGYTF,TGTGCCATCACCTGGGACACAGGCTATGGCTACACCTTC
.,TRBV28,.,TRBJ2-5,CASSAPSVRETQYF,TGTGCCAGCAGTGCCCCCAGTGTCAGGGAGACCCAGTACTTC
TRBD2,TRBV9,.,TRBJ2-2,CASSERGLASNTGELFF,TGTGCCAGCAGCGAGAGGGGACTAGCGTCGAACACCGGGGAGCTGTTTTTT
.,TRBV5-1,.,TRBJ2-7,CASSLGSGAVYEQYF,TGCGCCAGCAGCTTGGGGTCAGGGGCCGTCTACGAGCAGTACTTC
TRBD2,TRBV27,.,TRBJ2-1,CASTLAGGAYNEQFF,TGTGCCAGCACCCTAGCGGGAGGGGCCTACAATGAGCAGTTCTTC
TRBD1,TRBV7-8,.,TRBJ1-2,CASSLDGGQAIGGYTF,TGTGCCAGCAGTTTAGACGGGGGACAGGCTATAGGAGGCTACACCTTC
.,TRBV20-1,.,TRBJ1-2,CSASNSRGYGYTF,TGCAGTGCTAGTAACTCCCGGGGCTATGGCTACACCTTC
.,TRBV28,.,TRBJ1-1,CASSLSHGVGNTEAFF,TGTGCCAGCAGTTTATCACACGGGGTAGGTAACACTGAAGCTTTCTTT
TRBD2,TRBV11-2,.,TRBJ2-7,CASSLVQGGYEQYF,TGTGCCAGCAGCTTAGTGCAGGGAGGGTACGAGCAGTACTTC
.,TRBV5-4,.,TRBJ1-2,CASRFQGTAPYGYTF,TGTGCCAGCAGGTTTCAGGGGACCGCACCCTATGGCTACACCTTC
.,TRBV5-1,.,TRBJ2-2,CASSLGQTGELFF,TGCGCCAGCAGCTTGGGACAGACCGGGGAGCTGTTTTTT
TRBD2,TRBV27,.,TRBJ2-3,CASSLSRGGRKTDTQYF,TGTGCCAGCAGTTTAAGCCGTGGCGGGAGGAAGACAGATACGCAGTATTTT
.,TRBV4-2,once,TRBJ2-3,CASSQDERSTDTQYF,TGTGCCAGCAGCCAAGATGAGCGTAGCACAGATACGCAGTATTTT
TRBD2,TRBV5-1,.,TRBJ2-7,CASSPRTSGLSSYEQYF,TGCGCCAGCAGCCCCCGGACTAGCGGTTTGAGCTCCTACGAGCAGTACTTC